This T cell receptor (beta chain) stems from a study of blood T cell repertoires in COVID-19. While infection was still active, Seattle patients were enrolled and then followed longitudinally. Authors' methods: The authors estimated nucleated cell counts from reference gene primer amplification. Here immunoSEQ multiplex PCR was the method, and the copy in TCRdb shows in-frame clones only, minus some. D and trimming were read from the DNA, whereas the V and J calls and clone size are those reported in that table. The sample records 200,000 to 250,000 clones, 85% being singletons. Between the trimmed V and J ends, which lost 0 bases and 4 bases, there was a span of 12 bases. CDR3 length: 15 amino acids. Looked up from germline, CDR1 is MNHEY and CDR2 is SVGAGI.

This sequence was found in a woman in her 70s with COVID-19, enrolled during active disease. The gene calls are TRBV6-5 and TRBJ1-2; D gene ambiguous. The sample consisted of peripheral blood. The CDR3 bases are TGTGCCAGCAGTTACTCGAGTCTGGGGAGCTATGGCTACACCTTC. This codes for CASSYSSLGSYGYTF.